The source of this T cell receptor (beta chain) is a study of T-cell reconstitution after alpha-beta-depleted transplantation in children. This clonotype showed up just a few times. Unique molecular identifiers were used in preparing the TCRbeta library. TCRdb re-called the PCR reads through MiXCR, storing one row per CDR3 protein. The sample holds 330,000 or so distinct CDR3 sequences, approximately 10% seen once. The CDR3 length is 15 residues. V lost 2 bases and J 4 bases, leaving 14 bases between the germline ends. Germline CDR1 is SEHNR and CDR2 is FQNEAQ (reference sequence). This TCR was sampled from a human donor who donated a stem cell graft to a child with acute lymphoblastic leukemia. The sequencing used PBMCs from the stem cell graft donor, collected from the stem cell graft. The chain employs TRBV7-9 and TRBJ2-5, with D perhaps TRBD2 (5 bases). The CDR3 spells CASSLIPAGGETQYF. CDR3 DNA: TGTGCCAGCAGCTTAATCCCAGCCGGAGGAGAGACCCAGTACTTC. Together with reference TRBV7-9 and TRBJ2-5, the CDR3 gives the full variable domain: DTGVSQNPRHKITKRGQNVTFRCDPISEHNRLYWYRQTLGQGPEFLTYFQNEAQLEKSRLLSDRFSAERPKGSFSTLEIQRTEQGDSAMYLCASSLIPAGGETQYFGPGTRLLVL.